This T cell receptor beta chain was identified in a study of OX40 agonist ivuxolimab in advanced cancers. The study's findings and limits: The study observed clonal expansion of CD4+ and CD8+ blood T cells by week 6 at 0.1 to 3.0 mg/kg.

People who had autoimmune disease history or systemic immunosuppression were excluded. Details on this clone: The antigen is unknown.

The CDR3 is 14 amino acids. After removal of 6 bases from V and 3 bases from J, the junction contained 4 bases not matched to a gene. Germline CDR1 and CDR2: ENHRY and SYGVKD. TCRdb's table, derived via immunoSEQ multiplex PCR, lists solely in-frame clones and lacks some. The data hold approximately 60,000 clones, with about 92% observed a single time. V usage is TRBV10-3 and J usage is TRBJ1-5; 8 positions match TRBD1. This TCR derives from an adult with an advanced solid tumor such as melanoma, head and neck, liver or kidney cancer. The source material was CD4+ or CD8+ T cells sorted from blood, sampled in a trial of the OX40 agonist ivuxolimab. CDR3 sequence (DNA): TGTGCCATCAGCCCGGACAGGGTCAATCAGCCCCAGCATTTT. It is translated as CAISPDRVNQPQHF.